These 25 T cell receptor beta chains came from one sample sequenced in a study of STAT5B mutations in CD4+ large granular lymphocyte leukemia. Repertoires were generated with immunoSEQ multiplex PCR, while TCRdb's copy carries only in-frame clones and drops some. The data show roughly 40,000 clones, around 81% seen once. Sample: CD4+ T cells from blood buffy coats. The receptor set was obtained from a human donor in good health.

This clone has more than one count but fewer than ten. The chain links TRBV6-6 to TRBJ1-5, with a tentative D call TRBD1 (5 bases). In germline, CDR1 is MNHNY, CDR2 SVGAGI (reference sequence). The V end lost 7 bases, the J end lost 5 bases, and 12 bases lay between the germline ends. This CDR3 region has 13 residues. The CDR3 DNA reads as TGTGCCAGCATTGGTCAGGGCCATCAGCCCCAGCATTTT. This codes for CASIGQGHQPQHF.

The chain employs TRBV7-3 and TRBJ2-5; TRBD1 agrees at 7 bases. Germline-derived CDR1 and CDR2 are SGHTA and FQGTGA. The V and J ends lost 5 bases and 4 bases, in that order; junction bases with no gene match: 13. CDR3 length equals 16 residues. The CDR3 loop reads CASSEQGLVSLETQYF. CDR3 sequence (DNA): TGTGCCAGCAGCGAACAGGGGTTGGTTTCGTTAGAGACCCAGTACTTC.

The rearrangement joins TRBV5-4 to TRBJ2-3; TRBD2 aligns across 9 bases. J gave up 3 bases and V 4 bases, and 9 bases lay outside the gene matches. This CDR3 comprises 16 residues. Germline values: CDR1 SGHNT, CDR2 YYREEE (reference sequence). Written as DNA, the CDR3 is TGTGCCAGCAGCCTCACTTTGGCGGGGGGGACAGATACGCAGTATTTT. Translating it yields CASSLTLAGGTDTQYF.

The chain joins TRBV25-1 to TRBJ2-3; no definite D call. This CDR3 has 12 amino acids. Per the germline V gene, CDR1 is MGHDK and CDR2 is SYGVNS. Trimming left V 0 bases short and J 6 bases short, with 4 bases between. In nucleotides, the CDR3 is TGTGCCAGCAGTGAATATTGGGATACGCAGTATTTT. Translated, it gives CASSEYWDTQYF.

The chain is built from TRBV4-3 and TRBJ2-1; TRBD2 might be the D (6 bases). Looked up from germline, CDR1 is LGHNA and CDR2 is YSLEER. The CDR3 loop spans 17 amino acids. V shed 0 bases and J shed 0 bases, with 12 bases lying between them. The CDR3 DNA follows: TGCGCCAGCAGCCAAGATGGAGACGGGAGCTCCTACAATGAGCAGTTCTTC. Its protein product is CASSQDGDGSSYNEQFF.

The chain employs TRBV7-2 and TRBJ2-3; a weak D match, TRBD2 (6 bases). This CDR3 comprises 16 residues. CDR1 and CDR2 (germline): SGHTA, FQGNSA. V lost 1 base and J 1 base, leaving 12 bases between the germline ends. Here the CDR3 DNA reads TGTGCCAGCAGCTTAGGAGGGTTAGCGGGCACAGATACGCAGTATTTT. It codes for CASSLGGLAGTDTQYF.

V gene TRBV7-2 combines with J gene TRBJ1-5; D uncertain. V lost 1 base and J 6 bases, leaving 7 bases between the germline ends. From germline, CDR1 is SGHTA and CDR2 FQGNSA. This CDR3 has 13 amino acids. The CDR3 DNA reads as TGTGCCAGCAGCTTAGGGGGAGGTCAGCCCCAGCATTTT. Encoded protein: CASSLGGGQPQHF.

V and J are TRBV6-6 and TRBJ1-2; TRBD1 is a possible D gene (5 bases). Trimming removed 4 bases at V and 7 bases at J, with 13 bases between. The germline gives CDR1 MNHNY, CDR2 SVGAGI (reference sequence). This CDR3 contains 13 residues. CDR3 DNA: TGTGCCAGCAGTTCGGGACCGTACTCTGGCTACACCTTC. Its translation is CASSSGPYSGYTF.

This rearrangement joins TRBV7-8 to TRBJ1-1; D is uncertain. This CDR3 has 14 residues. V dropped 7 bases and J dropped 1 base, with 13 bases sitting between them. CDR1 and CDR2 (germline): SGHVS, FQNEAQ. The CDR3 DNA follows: TGTGCCAGCACTCTCTCAGGACCGAACACTGAAGCTTTCTTT. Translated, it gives CASTLSGPNTEAFF.

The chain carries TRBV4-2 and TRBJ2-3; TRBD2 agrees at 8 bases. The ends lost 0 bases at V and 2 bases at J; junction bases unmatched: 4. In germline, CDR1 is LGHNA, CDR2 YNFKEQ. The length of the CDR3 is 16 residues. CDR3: CASSQDTAGDTDTQYF. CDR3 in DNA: TGTGCCAGCAGCCAAGATACAGCGGGGGACACAGATACGCAGTATTTT.

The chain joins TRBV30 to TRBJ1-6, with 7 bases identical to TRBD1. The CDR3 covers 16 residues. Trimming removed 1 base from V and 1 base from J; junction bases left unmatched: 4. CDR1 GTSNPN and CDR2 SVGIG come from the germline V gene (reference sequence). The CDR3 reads CAWSDEGASYNSPLHF. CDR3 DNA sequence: TGTGCCTGGAGTGATGAGGGGGCGTCCTATAATTCACCCCTCCACTTT.

The CDR3 is CASSSKVNEQFF. Written as DNA, the CDR3 is TGTGCCAGCAGCTCCAAGGTCAATGAGCAGTTCTTC. V is TRBV7-6 and J is TRBJ2-1; no reliable D call. Germline loops: CDR1 SGHVS, CDR2 FNYEAQ. V lost 4 bases and J 6 bases, leaving 7 bases between the germline ends. This CDR3 contains 12 residues.

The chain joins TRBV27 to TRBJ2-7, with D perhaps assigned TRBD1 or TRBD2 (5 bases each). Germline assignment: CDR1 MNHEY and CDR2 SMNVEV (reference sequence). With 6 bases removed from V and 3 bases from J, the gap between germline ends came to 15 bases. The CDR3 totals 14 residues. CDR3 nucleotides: TGTGCCAGCAGGCCTGGGACGTCGGGCTACGAGCAGTACTTC. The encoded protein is CASRPGTSGYEQYF.

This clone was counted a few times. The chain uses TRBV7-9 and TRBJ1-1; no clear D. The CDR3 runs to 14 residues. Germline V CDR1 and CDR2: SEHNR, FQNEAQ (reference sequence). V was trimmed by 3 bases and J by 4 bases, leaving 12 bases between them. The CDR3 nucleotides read TGTGCCAGCAGCTTTCTGGCCGTGGGCACTGAAGCTTTCTTT. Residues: CASSFLAVGTEAFF.

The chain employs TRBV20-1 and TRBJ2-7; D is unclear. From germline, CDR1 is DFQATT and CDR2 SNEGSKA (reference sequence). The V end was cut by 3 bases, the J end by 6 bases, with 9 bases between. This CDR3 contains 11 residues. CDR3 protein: CSASLMGEQYF. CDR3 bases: TGCAGTGCTAGTTTGATGGGCGAGCAGTACTTC.

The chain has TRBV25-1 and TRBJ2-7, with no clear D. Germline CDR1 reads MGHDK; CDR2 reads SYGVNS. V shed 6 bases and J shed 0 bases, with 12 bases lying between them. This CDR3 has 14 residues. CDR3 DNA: TGTGCCAGCAGCCCCAGGCTGAGCTCCTACGAGCAGTACTTC. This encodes CASSPRLSSYEQYF.

CDR3 protein: CAISEGIGRYGYTF. DNA for the CDR3: TGTGCCATCAGTGAGGGAATAGGAAGATATGGCTACACCTTC. V is TRBV10-3 and J is TRBJ1-2; D is uncertain. There are 14 residues in the CDR3. CDR1 is ENHRY, CDR2 SYGVKD, per germline. Trimming left V 2 bases short and J 5 bases short, with 12 bases between.

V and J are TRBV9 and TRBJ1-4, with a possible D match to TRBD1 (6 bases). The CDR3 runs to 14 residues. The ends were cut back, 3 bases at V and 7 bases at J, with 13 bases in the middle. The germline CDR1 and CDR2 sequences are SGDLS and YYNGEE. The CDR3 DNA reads TGTGCCAGCAGCGCCCGGGACAACAGTGAAAAACTGTTTTTT. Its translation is CASSARDNSEKLFF.

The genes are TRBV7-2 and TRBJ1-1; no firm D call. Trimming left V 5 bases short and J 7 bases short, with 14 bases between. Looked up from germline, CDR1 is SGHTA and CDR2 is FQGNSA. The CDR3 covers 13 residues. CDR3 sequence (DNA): TGTGCCAGCAGCCGTTCCCACGGGCTTGAAGCTTTCTTT. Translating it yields CASSRSHGLEAFF.

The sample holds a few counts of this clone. CDR3 protein: CASSQNQNLGQPQHF. The CDR3 coding sequence is TGCGCCAGCAGCCAAAATCAAAACTTAGGGCAGCCCCAGCATTTT. The chain is built from TRBV4-1 and TRBJ1-5, with no clear D. This CDR3 region has 15 residues. Looked up from germline, CDR1 is MGHRA and CDR2 is YSYEKL. Trimming took off 2 bases at V and 7 bases at J, with 15 bases between the two ends.

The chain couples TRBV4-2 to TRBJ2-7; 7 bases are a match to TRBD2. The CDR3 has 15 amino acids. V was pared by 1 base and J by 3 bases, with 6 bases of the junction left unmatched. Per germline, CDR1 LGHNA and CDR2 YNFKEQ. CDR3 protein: CASSQAERGYYEQYF. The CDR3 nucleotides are TGTGCCAGCAGCCAAGCTGAGCGGGGATACTACGAGCAGTACTTC.

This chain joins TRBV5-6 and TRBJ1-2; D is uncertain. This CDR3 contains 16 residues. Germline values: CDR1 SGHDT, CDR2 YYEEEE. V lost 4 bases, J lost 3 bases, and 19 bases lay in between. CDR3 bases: TGTGCCAGCAGCCGTCGGCTTTTGATTGGAGACTATGGCTACACCTTC. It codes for CASSRRLLIGDYGYTF. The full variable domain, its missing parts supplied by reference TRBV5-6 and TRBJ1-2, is DAGVTQSPTHLIKTRGQQVTLRCSPKSGHDTVSWYQQALGQGPQFIFQYYEEEERQRGNFPDRFSGHQFPNYSSELNVNALLLGDSALYLCASSRRLLIGDYGYTFGSGTRLTVV.

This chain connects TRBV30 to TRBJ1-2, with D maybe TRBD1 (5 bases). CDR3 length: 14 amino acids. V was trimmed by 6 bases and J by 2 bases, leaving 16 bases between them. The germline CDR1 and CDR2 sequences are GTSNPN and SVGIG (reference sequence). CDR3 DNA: TGTGCCTGCCACCGTGAGGGGTTGAACTATGGCTACACCTTC. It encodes CACHREGLNYGYTF.

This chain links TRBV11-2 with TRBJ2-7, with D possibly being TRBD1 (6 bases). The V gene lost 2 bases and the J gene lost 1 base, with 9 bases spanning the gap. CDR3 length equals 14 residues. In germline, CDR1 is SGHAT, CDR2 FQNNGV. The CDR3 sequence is CASSLTGRSYEQYF. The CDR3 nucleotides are TGTGCCAGCAGCTTAACAGGGAGATCCTACGAGCAGTACTTC.

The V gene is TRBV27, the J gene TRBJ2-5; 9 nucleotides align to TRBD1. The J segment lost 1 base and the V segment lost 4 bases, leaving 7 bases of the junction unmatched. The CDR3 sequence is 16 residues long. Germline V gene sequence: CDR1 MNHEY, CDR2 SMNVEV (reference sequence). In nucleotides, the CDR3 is TGTGCCAGCAGTTACCAGACAGGGGGAATCCAAGAGACCCAGTACTTC. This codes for CASSYQTGGIQETQYF.